This T cell receptor (beta chain) was recorded in a study of T cell responses to AZD1222 COVID-19 vaccine. Study conclusions and caveats: Baseline seropositivity characterized only six AZD1222 recipients.

The CDR3 runs 13 residues. In germline, CDR1 is LGHDT, CDR2 YNNKEL (reference sequence). The V and J ends lost 3 bases and 7 bases, in that order; junction bases with no gene match: 2. Notes on this clone: The antigen remains undetermined.

TCRdb's copy holds only in-frame clones and misses some; the assay was immunoSEQ multiplex PCR. Of roughly 150,000 clones in the sample, 84% were seen once. V usage is TRBV3-1 (or the pseudogene TRBV3-2) and J usage is TRBJ1-4; 7 nucleotides match TRBD1. The source was peripheral blood, collected on day 0 of AZD1222 vaccination. This clonotype originated in an adult in good health. This CDR3 is CASSHTGAEKLFF. The DNA for the CDR3 is TGTGCCAGCAGCCATACAGGGGCTGAAAAACTGTTTTTT.